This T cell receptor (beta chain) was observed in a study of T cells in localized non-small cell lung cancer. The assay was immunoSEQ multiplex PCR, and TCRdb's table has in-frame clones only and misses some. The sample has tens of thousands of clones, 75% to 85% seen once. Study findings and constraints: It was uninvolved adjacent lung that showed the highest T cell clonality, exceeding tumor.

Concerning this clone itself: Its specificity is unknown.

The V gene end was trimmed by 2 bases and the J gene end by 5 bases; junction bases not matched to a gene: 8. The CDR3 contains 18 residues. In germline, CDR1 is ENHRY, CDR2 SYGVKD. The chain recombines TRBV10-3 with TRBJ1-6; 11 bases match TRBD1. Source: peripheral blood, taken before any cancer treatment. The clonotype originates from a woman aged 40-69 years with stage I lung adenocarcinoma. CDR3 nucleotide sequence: TGTGCCATCAGTGAGCGGACAGGGGGCGGGATTGATAATTCACCCCTCCACTTT. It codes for CAISERTGGGIDNSPLHF.